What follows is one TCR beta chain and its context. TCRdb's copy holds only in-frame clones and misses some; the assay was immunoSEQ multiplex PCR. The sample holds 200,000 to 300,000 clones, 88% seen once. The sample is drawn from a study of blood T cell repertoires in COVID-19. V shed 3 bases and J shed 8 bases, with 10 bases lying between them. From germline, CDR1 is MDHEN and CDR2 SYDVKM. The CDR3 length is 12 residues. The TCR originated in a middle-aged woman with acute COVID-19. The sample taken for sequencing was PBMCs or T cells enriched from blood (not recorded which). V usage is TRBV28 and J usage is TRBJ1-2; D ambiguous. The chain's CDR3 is CASSLPTRGYTF. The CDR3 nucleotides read TGTGCCAGCAGTTTGCCTACGCGGGGCTACACCTTC.